This T cell receptor beta chain came from a study of regulatory T cells in long-lasting Graves disease. V lost 11 bases and J lost 7, with 18 bases in between. Germline V lookup: CDR1 MNHNS, CDR2 SASEGT. The CDR3 is 12 residues long. This clonotype was recorded a few times. For TCR beta, libraries came from iRepertoire HTBI primers and Arm-PCR of CDR3 regions. TCRdb itself ran the multiplex PCR reads through MiXCR, one entry per CDR3 protein. The repertoire holds 450,000 to 600,000 distinct CDR3 sequences, with roughly 14% as singletons. The time point is: newly diagnosed GD, antithyroid drugs for less than 3 months. The TCR library was made from RNA extracted from PBMCs. This same sample was also part of a study on T cells in Graves' hyperthyroidism and ophthalmopathy. That source reports: Also found in blood were most expanded thyroid clonotypes above 0.001.

The rearrangement links TRBV6-1 to TRBJ2-7; no firm D call. The clonotype comes from a man aged 30-40 years with Graves disease. The sample in question was peripheral blood mononuclear cells (PBMCs), obtained at new diagnosis, from a patient treated with antithyroid drugs. The CDR3 region is CAVAGQWQEQYF. In DNA, the CDR3 is TGTGCCGTGGCAGGCCAATGGCAGGAGCAGTACTTC.